This passage covers 27 T cell receptor beta chains from one sample sequenced in a study of blood T cell repertoires in COVID-19. Produced via immunoSEQ multiplex PCR; TCRdb's table is partial and in-frame only. The table shows over 250,000 clones, with over 80% occurring only once. Source material: PBMCs or T cells enriched from blood (not recorded which). These receptors all stem from a woman aged 18-29 years who had recovered from COVID-19.

This clone was observed once. The chain employs TRBV28 and TRBJ2-1; 7 bases are shared with TRBD2. J gave up 10 bases and V 6 bases, and 15 bases lay outside the gene matches. This CDR3 contains 15 residues. The germline CDR1 and CDR2 sequences are MDHEN and SYDVKM. In nucleotides, the CDR3 is TGTGCCAGCAGCTCCGGTAGACTAGCTTCGGGGGAGCAGTTCTTC. It specifies CASSSGRLASGEQFF. Looking up the rest from reference TRBV28 and TRBJ2-1 gives the full variable domain: DVKVTQSSRYLVKRTGEKVFLECVQDMDHENMFWYRQDPGLGLRLIYFSYDVKMKEKGDIPEGYSVSREKKERFSLILESASTNQTSMYLCASSSGRLASGEQFFGPGTRLTVL.

This chain joins TRBV9 and TRBJ1-3, with TRBD1 matching 7 bases. Germline trimming cut 6 bases from V and 1 base from J; bases unmatched to any gene: 16. Germline values: CDR1 SGDLS, CDR2 YYNGEE. The CDR3 length is 18 residues. CDR3 residues: CASTATGEQTPSGNTIYF. The DNA of the CDR3 is TGTGCCAGCACCGCAACAGGGGAACAAACGCCATCTGGAAACACCATATATTTT.

The chain employs TRBV5-1 and TRBJ1-4; perhaps TRBD1 as D (6 bases). CDR3 size: 16 residues. Trimming removed 1 base from V and 3 bases from J, with 13 bases in between. Germline V CDR1 and CDR2: SGHRS, YFSETQ. The DNA for the CDR3 is TGCGCCAGCAGCTTGAGTATCACAGGGCCTAATGAAAAACTGTTTTTT. It encodes CASSLSITGPNEKLFF.

V is TRBV5-1 and J is TRBJ2-2; TRBD2 matches at 8 bases. The CDR3 loop spans 15 amino acids. V lost 0 bases, J lost 6 bases, and 4 bases stayed unmatched. CDR1 is SGHRS and CDR2 is YFSETQ in the germline V gene. In nucleotides, the CDR3 is TGCGCCAGCAGCTTGGCGGGAGGGCCGGCCGGGGAGCTGTTTTTT. Translated: CASSLAGGPAGELFF. Complete variable domain (other parts from reference TRBV5-1 and TRBJ2-2): KAGVTQTPRYLIKTRGQQVTLSCSPISGHRSVSWYQQTPGQGLQFLFEYFSETQRNKGNFPGRFSGRQFSNSRSEMNVSTLELGDSALYLCASSLAGGPAGELFFGEGSRLTVL.

The genes are TRBV11-2 and TRBJ1-1; possibly TRBD1 for D (5 bases). V was clipped by 4 bases and J by 5 bases, with 20 bases between them. The CDR3 spans 16 residues. Looked up from germline, CDR1 is SGHAT and CDR2 is FQNNGV. The CDR3 nucleotides read TGTGCCAGCAGCTCCGAGACAGAACTGGGCAGAACTGAAGCTTTCTTT. Translation: CASSSETELGRTEAFF.

J is TRBJ1-1 and V is TRBV7-3; D perhaps matches TRBD1 (5 bases). CDR3 length: 14 residues. Germline assignment: CDR1 SGHTA and CDR2 FQGTGA. Trimming cost V 5 bases and J 1 base, with 11 bases left between them. The CDR3 here is CASSPERGNTEAFF. The CDR3 nucleotides read TGTGCCAGCAGCCCGGAAAGGGGGAACACTGAAGCTTTCTTT.

This sequence joins TRBV7-9 and TRBJ2-1, with a tentative D call TRBD1 (5 bases). In germline, CDR1 is SEHNR, CDR2 FQNEAQ (reference sequence). The V and J ends lost 6 bases and 6 bases respectively, with 9 bases between them. The CDR3 covers 12 residues. CDR3 in amino acids: CASRPGSNEQFF. CDR3 bases: TGTGCCAGCAGACCAGGGTCCAATGAGCAGTTCTTC.

The chain is built from TRBV11-2 and TRBJ2-3; 11 bases match TRBD2. The CDR3 sequence is 15 residues long. CDR1 and CDR2 (germline): SGHAT, FQNNGV. Germline trimming cut 5 bases from V and 6 bases from J; bases unmatched to any gene: 7. CDR3 bases: TGTGCCAGCAGCCCACCCGGGACTAGCGGCGATACGCAGTATTTT. Translation: CASSPPGTSGDTQYF.

This chain uses TRBV5-1 with TRBJ2-1, with D possibly being TRBD2 (6 bases). Looked up from germline, CDR1 is SGHRS and CDR2 is YFSETQ. The CDR3 runs 13 residues. V lost 6 bases to trimming and J lost 9 bases, with 16 bases between them. CDR3 DNA sequence: TGCGCCAGCACACCGGGAGAAGGGACTGAGCAGTTCTTC. Translated, it gives CASTPGEGTEQFF. Variable domain in full (rest from reference TRBV5-1 and TRBJ2-1): KAGVTQTPRYLIKTRGQQVTLSCSPISGHRSVSWYQQTPGQGLQFLFEYFSETQRNKGNFPGRFSGRQFSNSRSEMNVSTLELGDSALYLCASTPGEGTEQFFGPGTRLTVL.

The rearrangement uses TRBV20-1 and TRBJ2-5, with 12 bases identical to TRBD2. Germline V gene data show CDR1 as DFQATT and CDR2 as SNEGSKA (reference sequence). This CDR3 spans 16 amino acids. V trimming: 3 bases; J trimming: 4 bases; junction bases outside the gene matches: 9. The CDR3 sequence: CSASKASGGVGETQYF. The DNA of the CDR3 is TGCAGTGCTAGTAAGGCTAGCGGGGGGGTGGGAGAGACCCAGTACTTC.

The chain carries TRBV10-2 and TRBJ1-1, with 8 positions matching TRBD1. This CDR3 spans 17 amino acids. Per germline, CDR1 WSHSY and CDR2 SAAADI. V lost 7 bases and J lost 1; bases outside the gene matches: 14. The CDR3 sequence is CASNPKDRDLWNTEAFF. CDR3 nucleotide sequence: TGCGCCAGCAACCCGAAGGACAGGGATCTTTGGAACACTGAAGCTTTCTTT.

The chain joins TRBV7-9 to TRBJ1-2; TRBD1 matches at 8 bases. The CDR3 covers 13 residues. Germline CDR1 is SEHNR and CDR2 is FQNEAQ (reference sequence). Germline trimming cut 5 bases from V and 6 bases from J; bases unmatched to any gene: 5. CDR3: CASSVDRVNGYTF. CDR3 coding DNA: TGTGCCAGCAGCGTGGACAGGGTGAATGGCTACACCTTC.

The DNA for the CDR3 is TGTGCCAGCAGACCGGGACTAGCTGTCTACGAGCAGTACTTC. Protein product: CASRPGLAVYEQYF. The J gene is TRBJ2-7, the V gene TRBV5-6; 9 bases map to TRBD2. The germline V gene has CDR1 SGHDT and CDR2 YYEEEE. The CDR3 is 14 residues long. Losses at the gene ends were 5 bases for V and 3 bases for J; bases not matched to a gene: 6.

The chain couples TRBV3-1 (or the pseudogene TRBV3-2) to TRBJ2-7, with 8 nucleotides matching TRBD2. The CDR3 runs 14 residues. V was clipped by 4 bases and J by 3 bases; unmatched bases: 5. From germline, CDR1 is LGHDT and CDR2 YNNKEL (reference sequence). The CDR3 nucleotides read TGTGCCAGCAGCCGCGGGAGGCCGGGCTACGAGCAGTACTTC. Translating it yields CASSRGRPGYEQYF.

V gene TRBV28 combines with J gene TRBJ1-1; TRBD1 might be the D (6 bases). Per germline, CDR1 MDHEN and CDR2 SYDVKM. Trimming took 7 bases from V and 0 from J, leaving 12 bases between them. CDR3 length equals 14 residues. This CDR3 reads CASNRAGVNTEAFF. DNA for the CDR3: TGTGCCAGCAACCGTGCAGGGGTGAACACTGAAGCTTTCTTT. Looking up the rest from reference TRBV28 and TRBJ1-1 gives the full variable domain: DVKVTQSSRYLVKRTGEKVFLECVQDMDHENMFWYRQDPGLGLRLIYFSYDVKMKEKGDIPEGYSVSREKKERFSLILESASTNQTSMYLCASNRAGVNTEAFFGQGTRLTVV.

The genes are TRBV15 and TRBJ2-2; 11 bases map to TRBD1. Germline loops: CDR1 LNHNV, CDR2 YYDKDF (reference sequence). Trimming took 5 bases from V and 4 from J; bases not matched to a gene: 6. The CDR3 loop spans 16 amino acids. The CDR3 spells CATSQAGTGGTGELFF. CDR3 coding DNA: TGTGCCACCAGCCAAGCCGGGACAGGGGGCACCGGGGAGCTGTTTTTT.

V is TRBV6-5 and J is TRBJ1-2; D might be TRBD1 (5 bases). The CDR3 spans 15 residues. Germline V gives CDR1 MNHEY, CDR2 SVGAGI. Trimming removed 2 bases from V and 4 bases from J, with 14 bases in between. The CDR3 is CASSYRVDSPYGYTF. In DNA, the CDR3 is TGTGCCAGCAGTTACCGGGTTGACAGTCCCTATGGCTACACCTTC.

The V call is TRBV4-2, the J call TRBJ1-1, with a weak D call TRBD1 (5 bases). The V gene lost 3 bases and the J gene lost 0 bases, with 11 bases spanning the gap. The V gene's germline CDR1 is LGHNA and CDR2 YNFKEQ. There are 15 residues in the CDR3. The CDR3, as DNA: TGTGCCAGCAGCCAGGGACTTTCCCTGAACACTGAAGCTTTCTTT. Protein: CASSQGLSLNTEAFF.

This chain uses TRBV6-5 with TRBJ1-1; 9 bases align to TRBD1. The CDR3 spans 11 residues. V lost 6 bases to trimming and J lost 11 bases; unmatched junction nucleotides: 4. The germline V gene encodes CDR1 MNHEY and CDR2 SVGAGI. The DNA of the CDR3 is TGTGCCAGCAGCCGGGACAGGGTGGCTTTCTTT. It translates to CASSRDRVAFF.

The rearrangement uses TRBV5-1 and TRBJ2-3; 9 nucleotides line up with TRBD2. CDR3 size: 16 residues. Germline values: CDR1 SGHRS, CDR2 YFSETQ. The V segment lost 2 bases and the J segment 2 bases; nucleotides outside the gene matches: 6. The CDR3 region is CASSFVASGNTDTQYF. Written as DNA, the CDR3 is TGCGCCAGCAGCTTTGTGGCTAGCGGGAACACAGATACGCAGTATTTT. The full variable domain, with the rest looked up from reference TRBV5-1 and TRBJ2-3, is KAGVTQTPRYLIKTRGQQVTLSCSPISGHRSVSWYQQTPGQGLQFLFEYFSETQRNKGNFPGRFSGRQFSNSRSEMNVSTLELGDSALYLCASSFVASGNTDTQYFGPGTRLTVL.

The rearrangement links TRBV24-1 to TRBJ2-1; 9 bases map to TRBD1. V dropped 4 bases and J dropped 9; count of bases not matched to a gene: 3. The germline V gene encodes CDR1 KGHDR and CDR2 SFDVKD. The CDR3 extends over 13 amino acids. In DNA, the CDR3 is TGTGCCACCAGTGACGGACAGGGGCCTGAGCAGTTCTTC. Protein: CATSDGQGPEQFF.

This chain links TRBV6-5 with TRBJ2-3; 7 bases agree with TRBD1. The length of the CDR3 is 16 residues. J was trimmed by 3 bases and V by 2 bases; bases with no gene match: 8. Germline loops: CDR1 MNHEY, CDR2 SVGAGI. This chain's CDR3 is CASSYEGAGRTDTQYF. The CDR3 DNA reads TGTGCCAGCAGTTACGAGGGGGCGGGTAGGACAGATACGCAGTATTTT.

V is TRBV18 and J is TRBJ2-2, with 11 bases matching TRBD2. CDR3 size: 17 residues. Germline CDR1 and CDR2: KGHSH and LQKENI. J lost 2 bases, V lost 1 base, and 3 bases had no gene match. The CDR3 region is CASSPRRLAGNTGELFF. The CDR3 nucleotides read TGTGCCAGCTCACCACGGAGACTAGCGGGAAACACCGGGGAGCTGTTTTTT.

The rearrangement links TRBV2 to TRBJ2-3; 8 nucleotides agree with TRBD2. The V and J ends lost 7 bases and 2 bases, in that order; junction bases with no gene match: 5. CDR1 and CDR2 from the germline V gene are SNHLY and FYNNEI. The CDR3 extends over 14 amino acids. The CDR3 bases are TGTGCCAGCAACCGACTAGCGAACACAGATACGCAGTATTTT. It encodes CASNRLANTDTQYF.

The rearrangement links TRBV4-1 to TRBJ1-5, with 7 positions matching TRBD1. CDR1 and CDR2 (germline): MGHRA, YSYEKL. V was clipped by 0 bases and J by 2 bases; unmatched bases: 7. The CDR3 is made up of 17 amino acids. The CDR3 DNA follows: TGCGCCAGCAGCCAAGACCCCTCCGGACAGGGCAATCAGCCCCAGCATTTT. Translation gives CASSQDPSGQGNQPQHF.

The genes are TRBV25-1 and TRBJ1-2; D is undetermined. Germline V gene data show CDR1 as MGHDK and CDR2 as SYGVNS. The CDR3 loop spans 15 amino acids. V lost 5 bases and J 0 bases, leaving 13 bases between the germline ends. CDR3 residues: CASSPSGFANYGYTF. In DNA, the CDR3 is TGTGCCAGCAGTCCCAGCGGATTTGCTAACTATGGCTACACCTTC.

V and J are TRBV5-4 and TRBJ2-7; 7 bases agree with TRBD1. With 0 bases clipped from V and 9 bases from J, the junction kept 9 bases outside the gene matches. The CDR3 is 14 residues long. The germline V gene has CDR1 SGHNT and CDR2 YYREEE (reference sequence). As DNA, the CDR3 is TGTGCCAGCAGCTTGGACAGGGGCGGCCCGCGGCAGTACTTC. Its protein is CASSLDRGGPRQYF.